These 30 T cell receptor beta chains originate from one sample sequenced in a study of beta chain features in type 1 diabetes. Study-level findings and limits: Researchers report that Type 1 diabetes patients had moderately but significantly shorter TCRB CDR3s across all four CD4+ subsets.

These receptors lack a known antigen. Sequenced material consisted of expressed TCRB transcripts (all of the isolated RNA was reverse transcribed). Using immunoSEQ multiplex PCR, the repertoire was profiled, and TCRdb retains in-frame clones only, with some absent. The data hold some 330,000 clones, with around 12% observed a single time. The specimen sequenced was naive CD4+ T cells from blood. The receptor set was obtained from a woman aged 18 to 35 with type 1 diabetes.

The gene calls are TRBV6-5 and TRBJ2-7; 9 bases agree with TRBD1. The CDR3 sequence is 13 residues long. Looked up from germline, CDR1 is MNHEY and CDR2 is SVGAGI. Unmatched junction bases numbered 6, after V lost 6 bases and J lost 6 bases. CDR3 sequence reads: CASRSGTGSEQYF. Here the CDR3 DNA reads TGTGCCAGCAGGTCCGGGACAGGGTCCGAGCAGTACTTC.

This clone came up a few times. The same CDR3 can be traced to other DNA sequences in this sample. The chain has TRBV29-1 and TRBJ2-5, with D maybe TRBD2 (5 bases). This CDR3 contains 12 residues. CDR1 is SQVTM, CDR2 ANQGSEA, per germline. The V end was cut by 3 bases, the J end by 5 bases, with 10 bases between. The CDR3 sequence is CSVDRGRETQYF. CDR3 in DNA: TGCAGCGTTGATCGGGGTAGGGAGACCCAGTACTTC.

This clone turned up a few times. The V and J genes are TRBV20-1 and TRBJ2-7; D uncertain. The CDR3 contains 11 residues. Germline values: CDR1 DFQATT, CDR2 SNEGSKA (reference sequence). Trimming took off 3 bases at V and 1 base at J, with 4 bases between the two ends. DNA for the CDR3: TGCAGTGCTAGCCCGTCCTACGAGCAGTACTTC. This codes for CSASPSYEQYF.

J is TRBJ2-6 and V is TRBV7-9; D is ambiguous. The CDR3 sequence is 16 residues long. CDR1 and CDR2 from the germline V gene are SEHNR and FQNEAQ (reference sequence). The V end lost 1 base, the J end lost 5 bases, and 12 bases lay between the germline ends. The CDR3 reads CASSLGAVRWANVLTF. The DNA of the CDR3 is TGTGCCAGCAGCTTAGGGGCAGTCAGGTGGGCCAACGTCCTGACTTTC.

This clone turned up a few times. The rearrangement joins TRBV7-2 to TRBJ1-5; D gene ambiguous. CDR1 and CDR2 (germline): SGHTA, FQGNSA. The V end lost 5 bases, the J end lost 5 bases, and 10 bases lay between the germline ends. The CDR3 totals 13 residues. CDR3 loop: CASSPTRYQPQHF. The CDR3 nucleotides read TGTGCCAGCAGCCCAACCAGATATCAGCCCCAGCATTTT.

This clone was seen a handful of times. The chain employs TRBV11-1 and TRBJ2-7, with 8 bases fitting TRBD1. The CDR3 is 13 amino acids. With 5 bases clipped from V and 2 bases from J, the junction kept 2 bases outside the gene matches. Germline loops: CDR1 SGHAT, CDR2 FQDESV (reference sequence). As DNA, the CDR3 is TGTGCCAGCAGCCAGGGGGCCCCCTACGAGCAGTACTTC. It encodes CASSQGAPYEQYF.

The table lists this clone with a few counts. The chain combines TRBV7-8 with TRBJ2-2, with D perhaps TRBD1 (5 bases). The CDR3 has 17 amino acids. Per germline, CDR1 SGHVS and CDR2 FQNEAQ. The V gene lost 1 base and the J gene lost 1 base, with 13 bases spanning the gap. The CDR3 sequence: CASSLGVGLLNTGELFF. For the CDR3, the DNA is TGTGCCAGCAGCTTAGGGGTGGGGCTTTTGAACACCGGGGAGCTGTTTTTT.

This clone was seen only a few times. This chain uses TRBV7-2 with TRBJ2-1; 8 nucleotides match TRBD2. The CDR3 is 14 amino acids. V shed 5 bases, J shed 7 bases, and the junction held 7 bases outside the gene matches. Germline CDR1 reads SGHTA; CDR2 reads FQGNSA. The DNA for the CDR3 is TGTGCCAGCAGCAAGGGACTAGTTAGGAATGAGCAGTTCTTC. It encodes CASSKGLVRNEQFF.

The rearrangement uses TRBV7-2 and TRBJ1-5; the D gene is possibly TRBD1 (6 bases). V was pared by 4 bases and J by 8 bases, with 15 bases between. The CDR3 is 14 residues long. CDR1 and CDR2 from the germline V gene are SGHTA and FQGNSA. CDR3 bases: TGTGCCAGCAGCTCGACAGGTCCGGTAGAGCCCCAGCATTTT. Translated, it gives CASSSTGPVEPQHF.

This chain links TRBV9 with TRBJ1-1; 10 bases are shared with TRBD1. The V gene's germline CDR1 is SGDLS and CDR2 YYNGEE. The CDR3 covers 15 residues. Germline trimming cut 3 bases from V and 3 bases from J; bases unmatched to any gene: 5. The CDR3 coding sequence is TGTGCCAGCAGCGGGGGGACAGGGGTCGACACTGAAGCTTTCTTT. This codes for CASSGGTGVDTEAFF.

The chain combines TRBV7-2 with TRBJ1-2, with D perhaps TRBD1 (5 bases). CDR3 size: 17 residues. The V gene lost 0 bases and the J gene lost 0 bases, with 14 bases spanning the gap. CDR1 is SGHTA and CDR2 is FQGNSA in the germline V gene. CDR3 sequence: CASSLAGGGLSNYGYTF. CDR3 nucleotide sequence: TGTGCCAGCAGCTTAGCTGGTGGGGGACTTTCTAACTATGGCTACACCTTC.

This clone was found a few times. The rearrangement links TRBV2 to TRBJ1-4; tentatively, D is TRBD1 (5 bases). The V end lost 3 bases, the J end lost 8 bases, and 16 bases lay between the germline ends. The CDR3 covers 15 residues. Germline CDR1 is SNHLY and CDR2 is FYNNEI. CDR3 DNA: TGTGCCAGCAGTGAGGCTAAAAGGGGCAACGAAAAACTGTTTTTT. Protein product: CASSEAKRGNEKLFF.

The V call is TRBV7-2, the J call TRBJ1-2; 11 nucleotides match TRBD1. The CDR3 loop spans 16 amino acids. The germline V gene has CDR1 SGHTA and CDR2 FQGNSA. Trimming cost V 1 base and J 3 bases; bases outside gene matches: 4. CDR3 DNA sequence: TGTGCCAGCAGCTTAGGGAGGGACAGGGGGGACTATGGCTACACCTTC. Translation: CASSLGRDRGDYGYTF. The whole variable domain, filled in from reference TRBV7-2 and TRBJ1-2, reads GAGVSQSPSNKVTEKGKDVELRCDPISGHTALYWYRQSLGQGLEFLIYFQGNSAPDKSGLPSDRFSAERTGGSVSTLTIQRTQQEDSAVYLCASSLGRDRGDYGYTFGSGTRLTVV.

The rearrangement links TRBV6-5 to TRBJ2-7; weak D call: TRBD1 (7 bases). The CDR3 consists of 15 residues. Per the germline V gene, CDR1 is MNHEY and CDR2 is SVGAGI. V was shortened by 8 bases and J by 3 bases, with 20 bases between the two germline ends. CDR3 loop: CASFEGGTAIYEQYF. CDR3 sequence (DNA): TGTGCCAGCTTCGAAGGAGGGACAGCGATCTACGAGCAGTACTTC.

The V call is TRBV11-3, the J call TRBJ1-1, with no clear D. CDR3 size: 13 residues. Trimming removed 7 bases from V and 2 bases from J, with 11 bases in between. From germline, CDR1 is SGHNT and CDR2 YENEEA. The CDR3: CASTPRTNTEAFF. CDR3 in DNA: TGTGCCAGCACCCCTCGGACTAACACTGAAGCTTTCTTT.

In nucleotides, the CDR3 is TGTGCCACTCGACAGGGGCTGAGGGCTTTCTTT. Its translation is CATRQGLRAFF. V usage is TRBV15 and J usage is TRBJ1-1; 8 bases match TRBD1. The CDR3 extends over 11 amino acids. The V gene's germline CDR1 is LNHNV and CDR2 YYDKDF (reference sequence). V was pared by 9 bases and J by 11 bases, with 8 bases of the junction left unmatched.

The sample holds a few counts of this clone. The J gene is TRBJ1-4, the V gene TRBV15; weak D call: TRBD1 (5 bases). The CDR3 is made up of 15 amino acids. V shed 2 bases and J shed 0 bases, with 7 bases lying between them. Germline V gene lookup returns CDR1 LNHNV and CDR2 YYDKDF (reference sequence). The CDR3 reads CATSRQGATNEKLFF. CDR3 nucleotides: TGTGCCACCAGCAGACAGGGTGCAACTAATGAAAAACTGTTTTTT.

This clone has more than one count but fewer than ten. The V call is TRBV25-1, the J call TRBJ2-7, with D perhaps TRBD1 (8 bases). The germline CDR1 and CDR2 sequences are MGHDK and SYGVNS. This CDR3 has 15 amino acids. V dropped 1 base and J dropped 6 bases, with 16 bases sitting between them. The CDR3 sequence is CASSEFRGRGSEQYF. CDR3 DNA: TGTGCCAGCAGTGAATTCAGGGGGCGGGGGAGCGAGCAGTACTTC.

This clone was observed a few times. In the same sample, other DNA sequences code for this CDR3. The V call is TRBV9, the J call TRBJ2-7; 9 nucleotides agree with TRBD1. The germline gives CDR1 SGDLS, CDR2 YYNGEE. Trimming removed 0 bases from V and 2 bases from J; junction bases left unmatched: 0. This CDR3 region has 14 residues. CDR3 sequence: CASSVGDRAYEQYF. The CDR3 nucleotides are TGTGCCAGCAGCGTAGGGGACAGGGCCTACGAGCAGTACTTC. Looking up the rest from reference TRBV9 and TRBJ2-7 gives the full variable domain: DSGVTQTPKHLITATGQRVTLRCSPRSGDLSVYWYQQSLDQGLQFLIQYYNGEERAKGNILERFSAQQFPDLHSELNLSSLELGDSALYFCASSVGDRAYEQYFGPGTRLTVT.

The rearrangement joins TRBV21-1 to TRBJ2-2; the table calls TRBD2, which could not be checked here. TRBV21-1 is a known pseudogene. This CDR3 is 15 amino acids long. CDR3 DNA sequence: TGTGCCAGCAGCGGAACTAGAGTAGGGATCGGGGAGCTGTTTTTT. Translating gives CASSGTRVGIGELFF.

This chain links TRBV5-1 with TRBJ2-2, with 7 bases lining up with TRBD1. Germline CDR1 SGHRS, CDR2 YFSETQ. The V and J ends lost 4 bases and 2 bases, in that order; junction bases with no gene match: 8. The CDR3 has 16 residues. CDR3 sequence (DNA): TGCGCCAGCAGCCTCGACGGGACAGTCAACACCGGGGAGCTGTTTTTT. It specifies CASSLDGTVNTGELFF.

CDR3 region: CASSFSGQRYGYTF. DNA for the CDR3: TGTGCCAGCAGCTTTTCGGGACAGAGATACGGCTACACCTTC. The V and J genes are TRBV7-2 and TRBJ1-2; TRBD1 aligns across 7 bases. Germline assignment: CDR1 SGHTA and CDR2 FQGNSA. Germline trimming cut 3 bases from V and 8 bases from J; bases unmatched to any gene: 9. The CDR3 is 14 residues long.

The genes are TRBV5-4 and TRBJ2-5, with D unclear. This CDR3 comprises 12 residues. Between the trimmed V and J ends, which lost 1 base and 5 bases, there was a span of 6 bases. Germline values: CDR1 SGHNT, CDR2 YYREEE (reference sequence). CDR3 sequence: CASSLSGETQYF. In DNA, the CDR3 is TGTGCCAGCAGCTTGTCCGGGGAGACCCAGTACTTC.

The V call is TRBV15, the J call TRBJ1-4, with D unclear. Trimming removed 0 bases at V and 7 bases at J, with 6 bases between. The CDR3 runs to 13 residues. Germline lookup yields CDR1 LNHNV and CDR2 YYDKDF (reference sequence). The CDR3 sequence is CATSRDAGEKLFF. The CDR3 nucleotides read TGTGCCACCAGCAGAGATGCGGGTGAAAAACTGTTTTTT. Using reference TRBV15 and TRBJ1-4 for the parts outside the CDR3, the full variable domain is DAMVIQNPRYQVTQFGKPVTLSCSQTLNHNVMYWYQQKSSQAPKLLFHYYDKDFNNEADTPDNFQSRRPNTSFCFLDIRSPGLGDTAMYLCATSRDAGEKLFFGSGTQLSVL.

This clone turned up a few times. The chain combines TRBV25-1 with TRBJ2-3; 9 positions agree with TRBD2. Trimming at V came to 5 bases and at J to 11 bases, leaving 8 bases not matched to a gene. Germline V gene sequence: CDR1 MGHDK, CDR2 SYGVNS. The CDR3 has 13 amino acids. CDR3 sequence: CASSYSGRAKQYF. Here the CDR3 DNA reads TGTGCCAGCAGTTATAGCGGGAGAGCTAAGCAGTATTTT. Supplemented by reference TRBV25-1 and TRBJ2-3, the full variable domain reads EADIYQTPRYLVIGTGKKITLECSQTMGHDKMYWYQQDPGMELHLIHYSYGVNSTEKGDLSSESTVSRIRTEHFPLTLESARPSHTSQYLCASSYSGRAKQYFGPGTRLTVL.

This clone was recorded a few times. This chain joins TRBV9 and TRBJ1-2; 10 bases align to TRBD1. The CDR3 is 17 amino acids. After removal of 2 bases from V and 0 bases from J, the junction contained 7 bases not matched to a gene. CDR1 is SGDLS, CDR2 YYNGEE, per germline. CDR3 sequence (DNA): TGTGCCAGCAGCGTGAGCGGGACAGGGGATGCTAACTATGGCTACACCTTC. As protein: CASSVSGTGDANYGYTF.

The table lists this clone with a few counts. The rearrangement joins TRBV29-1 to TRBJ2-5; 8 nucleotides agree with TRBD1. This CDR3 comprises 14 residues. The germline gives CDR1 SQVTM, CDR2 ANQGSEA. V lost 5 bases and J lost 5; bases outside the gene matches: 10. CDR3 in DNA: TGCAGCGTTTTACCAGGGGGCTTACGGGAGACCCAGTACTTC. Residues: CSVLPGGLRETQYF.

Here the CDR3 reads CASSPRDFNTGELFF. CDR3 nucleotides: TGTGCCAGCAGCCCAAGGGACTTTAACACCGGGGAGCTGTTTTTT. The chain joins TRBV11-3 to TRBJ2-2; possibly TRBD2 for D (6 bases). The V gene's germline CDR1 is SGHNT and CDR2 YENEEA. The CDR3 loop spans 15 amino acids. V was cut by 5 bases and J by 2 bases, with 12 bases left in between.

This clone was found a few times. V gene TRBV19 combines with J gene TRBJ2-3, with 7 bases identical to TRBD2. Looked up from germline, CDR1 is LNHDA and CDR2 is SQIVND (reference sequence). CDR3 length: 14 residues. Trimming at V came to 5 bases and at J to 7 bases, leaving 9 bases not matched to a gene. CDR3 coding DNA: TGTGCCAGTAGTCCCGGGACTAAGGTACATACGCAGTATTTT. Residues: CASSPGTKVHTQYF.

This chain joins TRBV18 and TRBJ2-6; the match to TRBD1 covers 7 bases. The CDR3 length is 18 residues. Germline-derived CDR1 and CDR2 are KGHSH and LQKENI. With 3 bases clipped from V and 0 bases from J, the junction kept 8 bases outside the gene matches. This chain's CDR3 is CASSPLTGAFSGANVLTF. In DNA, the CDR3 is TGTGCCAGCTCACCTCTTACAGGGGCATTCTCTGGGGCCAACGTCCTGACTTTC.